Following are 26 T cell receptor beta chains from one sample sequenced in a study of T cell responses to AZD1222 COVID-19 vaccine. Clones were read by immunoSEQ multiplex PCR, and TCRdb kept only the in-frame ones, dropping some. The data show over 120,000 clones, around nine tenths seen once. Here the sequenced sample was peripheral blood, taken on day 0 of AZD1222 vaccination. These receptors all come from an adult in good health.

The chain recombines TRBV30 with TRBJ1-1; D remains ambiguous. There are 13 residues in the CDR3. Deletions cut 4 bases from V and 2 bases from J, with 11 bases between. In germline, CDR1 is GTSNPN, CDR2 SVGIG (reference sequence). This chain's CDR3 is CAWKSGSNTEAFF. The CDR3 DNA is TGTGCCTGGAAGTCGGGCAGTAACACTGAAGCTTTCTTT.

The CDR3 nucleotides read TGTGCCAGCAGTTCCCTAGGGCGGGAAGAGCAGTTCTTC. Residues: CASSSLGREEQFF. The genes are TRBV27 and TRBJ2-1, with D possibly TRBD2 on 6 matching bases. The V and J ends lost 4 bases and 10 bases respectively, with 14 bases between them. Germline V gene lookup returns CDR1 MNHEY and CDR2 SMNVEV (reference sequence). The CDR3 spans 13 residues.

The chain carries TRBV20-1 and TRBJ2-3, with 8 bases that match TRBD1. V trimming: 3 bases; J trimming: 2 bases; junction bases outside the gene matches: 10. CDR3 length: 16 amino acids. The germline gives CDR1 DFQATT, CDR2 SNEGSKA (reference sequence). CDR3 in DNA: TGCAGTGCTAGTGCGGAGACAGGGGTGACCACAGATACGCAGTATTTT. Encoded protein: CSASAETGVTTDTQYF.

The chain joins TRBV5-1 to TRBJ1-2, with 8 bases matching TRBD1. The CDR3 covers 15 residues. Germline-derived CDR1 and CDR2 are SGHRS and YFSETQ. The ends lost 4 bases at V and 4 bases at J; junction bases unmatched: 9. The CDR3 DNA reads as TGCGCCAGCAGCAGGACAGGGCGGGACCTCTATGGCTACACCTTC. It translates to CASSRTGRDLYGYTF.

The chain employs TRBV5-1 and TRBJ1-2, with D uncertain. This CDR3 contains 12 residues. Trimming stripped 4 bases from V and 7 bases from J, with 11 bases between. Germline CDR1 and CDR2: SGHRS and YFSETQ. The CDR3 sequence is CASSTTGGGYTF. DNA for the CDR3: TGCGCCAGCAGCACCACCGGCGGTGGCTACACCTTC.

J is TRBJ1-1 and V is TRBV18, with D maybe TRBD1 (5 bases). Germline CDR1 reads KGHSH; CDR2 reads LQKENI. The CDR3 covers 14 residues. With 3 bases removed from V and 2 bases from J, the gap between germline ends came to 10 bases. Written as DNA, the CDR3 is TGTGCCAGCTCACCCCTTGGGGGAAACACTGAAGCTTTCTTT. Encoded protein: CASSPLGGNTEAFF.

The rearrangement uses TRBV4-3 and TRBJ1-2, with D possibly matching TRBD1 (6 bases). The CDR3 is made up of 15 amino acids. CDR1 is LGHNA and CDR2 is YSLEER in the germline V gene. Trimming removed 0 bases from V and 3 bases from J, with 11 bases in between. The CDR3 here is CASSQEGGSDYGYTF. DNA of the CDR3: TGCGCCAGCAGCCAAGAGGGGGGCTCGGACTATGGCTACACCTTC.

This sequence joins TRBV5-4 and TRBJ1-1; D is unresolved. V lost 0 bases and J 1 base, leaving 13 bases between the germline ends. The CDR3 has 16 residues. The germline gives CDR1 SGHNT, CDR2 YYREEE (reference sequence). CDR3 sequence (DNA): TGTGCCAGCAGCTTGGGAGGTATACGGCCGAACACTGAAGCTTTCTTT. Translation gives CASSLGGIRPNTEAFF.

The gene calls are TRBV19 and TRBJ1-4; TRBD1 might be the D (5 bases). Germline CDR1 reads LNHDA; CDR2 reads SQIVND (reference sequence). V was clipped by 0 bases and J by 5 bases, with 19 bases between them. The length of the CDR3 is 18 residues. In nucleotides, the CDR3 is TGTGCCAGTAGTATAGATCCACTGGGCCTCGGGGGGAATGAAAAACTGTTTTTT. It translates to CASSIDPLGLGGNEKLFF.

The chain links TRBV7-8 to TRBJ2-1; 9 positions agree with TRBD1. This CDR3 spans 20 amino acids. V shed 3 bases, J shed 0 bases, and the junction held 15 bases outside the gene matches. Germline CDR1 is SGHVS and CDR2 is FQNEAQ. In nucleotides, the CDR3 is TGTGCCAGCAGCTTGTTTGGGGACAGGGAAAGGGGGATCTCCTACAATGAGCAGTTCTTC. It specifies CASSLFGDRERGISYNEQFF.

V gene TRBV5-1 combines with J gene TRBJ1-6; D is possibly TRBD1 (5 bases). V was clipped by 5 bases and J by 5 bases, with 14 bases between them. Germline V gene sequence: CDR1 SGHRS, CDR2 YFSETQ. The CDR3 sequence is 15 residues long. Here the CDR3 reads CASRAPGTDNSPLHF. CDR3 nucleotide sequence: TGCGCCAGCAGGGCCCCCGGGACGGATAATTCACCCCTCCACTTT.

The rearrangement joins TRBV6-1 to TRBJ1-2; TRBD1 agrees at 10 bases. CDR1 and CDR2 from the germline V gene are MNHNS and SASEGT. The V segment lost 3 bases and the J segment 6 bases; nucleotides outside the gene matches: 4. This CDR3 region has 14 residues. The CDR3 region has the DNA TGTGCCAGCAGTGATTGGACAGGGGGTGATGGCTACACCTTC. Protein: CASSDWTGGDGYTF.

CDR3 nucleotide sequence: TGTGCCAGCAGGGTCGGACGGGGGAGCTCCTACGAGCAGTACTTC. It encodes CASRVGRGSSYEQYF. The chain uses TRBV6-5 and TRBJ2-7; a weak D match, TRBD2 (6 bases). CDR3 length: 15 residues. V was pared by 6 bases and J by 0 bases, with 15 bases between. Germline lookup yields CDR1 MNHEY and CDR2 SVGAGI.

The chain has TRBV7-9 and TRBJ1-1; the D gene is possibly TRBD1 (5 bases). Germline loops: CDR1 SEHNR, CDR2 FQNEAQ (reference sequence). V lost 1 base, J lost 2 bases, and 20 bases lay in between. The CDR3 totals 18 residues. The CDR3 sequence: CASSLGPRAPGRNTEAFF. Written as DNA, the CDR3 is TGTGCCAGCAGCTTAGGTCCTAGGGCCCCGGGGCGCAACACTGAAGCTTTCTTT.

This clone was seen once. The genes are TRBV3-1 (or the pseudogene TRBV3-2) and TRBJ2-7; D possibly matches TRBD1 or TRBD2 (5 bases each). The V end was cut by 0 bases, the J end by 0 bases, with 15 bases between. Germline CDR1 is LGHDT and CDR2 is YNNKEL (reference sequence). The CDR3 spans 17 residues. Written as DNA, the CDR3 is TGTGCCAGCAGCCAAGATCGGGACGCTCGAAGCTCCTACGAGCAGTACTTC. It encodes CASSQDRDARSSYEQYF.

The V and J genes are TRBV16 and TRBJ2-7, with D maybe TRBD1 (5 bases). Germline values: CDR1 KGHSY, CDR2 FQNENV. Trimming left V 4 bases short and J 4 bases short, with 14 bases between. This CDR3 comprises 14 residues. CDR3 protein: CASSLGRGRYEQYF. The DNA for the CDR3 is TGTGCCAGCAGCCTAGGTAGGGGCAGGTACGAGCAGTACTTC.

CDR3 region: CASSYRTPTEQFF. CDR3 bases: TGTGCCAGCAGCTATAGGACACCCACTGAGCAGTTCTTC. The chain links TRBV7-9 to TRBJ2-1; D possibly corresponds to TRBD1 (5 bases). This CDR3 region has 13 residues. The germline gives CDR1 SEHNR, CDR2 FQNEAQ (reference sequence). V gave up 4 bases and J gave up 9 bases, with 13 bases separating them. Drawing the rest from reference TRBV7-9 and TRBJ2-1, the complete variable domain is DTGVSQNPRHKITKRGQNVTFRCDPISEHNRLYWYRQTLGQGPEFLTYFQNEAQLEKSRLLSDRFSAERPKGSFSTLEIQRTEQGDSAMYLCASSYRTPTEQFFGPGTRLTVL.

This clone was observed a handful of times. The rearrangement uses TRBV6-5 and TRBJ2-2; 10 bases align to TRBD1. There are 15 residues in the CDR3. Germline V gene lookup returns CDR1 MNHEY and CDR2 SVGAGI. V gave up 10 bases and J gave up 3 bases; unmatched junction bases: 8. The CDR3 reads CATGLGQGYTGELFF. The CDR3 coding sequence is TGTGCCACCGGTTTGGGACAGGGGTACACCGGGGAGCTGTTTTTT.

This chain connects TRBV7-3 to TRBJ2-2; D possibly corresponds to TRBD1 (5 bases). CDR3 length: 17 amino acids. The V end lost 6 bases, the J end lost 3 bases, and 20 bases lay between the germline ends. Germline lookup yields CDR1 SGHTA and CDR2 FQGTGA. The CDR3 nucleotides read TGTGCCAGCAGTCTCCACCCCCAGGGCGCTTACACCGGGGAGCTGTTTTTT. Protein: CASSLHPQGAYTGELFF.

This rearrangement joins TRBV11-2 to TRBJ1-2; 8 nucleotides line up with TRBD1. This CDR3 is built from 12 residues. Germline assignment: CDR1 SGHAT and CDR2 FQNNGV. After removal of 5 bases from V and 8 bases from J, the junction contained 4 bases not matched to a gene. CDR3: CASSQTGDGYTF. In DNA, the CDR3 is TGTGCCAGCAGCCAGACAGGGGACGGCTACACCTTC.

This chain connects TRBV18 to TRBJ1-2; D is ambiguous. V lost 2 bases, J lost 1 base, and 8 bases lay in between. The CDR3 is made up of 14 amino acids. CDR1 and CDR2 (germline): KGHSH, LQKENI. CDR3 in DNA: TGTGCCAGCTCACCATCTGCGGATAACTATGGCTACACCTTC. Its translation: CASSPSADNYGYTF.

In its sample, this clone was seen a few times. The gene calls are TRBV28 and TRBJ1-5, with a weak D call TRBD1 (6 bases). This CDR3 spans 16 amino acids. Trimming cost V 5 bases and J 0 bases, with 14 bases left between them. Germline CDR1 reads MDHEN; CDR2 reads SYDVKM. The CDR3 is CASSGMGAVSNQPQHF. The DNA for the CDR3 is TGTGCCAGCAGTGGGATGGGGGCAGTTAGCAATCAGCCCCAGCATTTT.

The chain's CDR3 is CASAPPGTAGAYTF. The CDR3 DNA sequence: TGTGCTAGTGCTCCCCCCGGGACGGCCGGAGCCTACACCTTC. The chain carries TRBV12-5 and TRBJ1-2; tentative D call: TRBD1 (5 bases). The V gene's germline CDR1 is LGHNT and CDR2 FRNRAP. Trimming pared 7 bases from V and 10 bases from J, leaving 22 bases between. This CDR3 spans 14 amino acids.

This rearrangement joins TRBV19 to TRBJ1-5, with a possible D match to TRBD1 (6 bases). CDR1 LNHDA and CDR2 SQIVND come from the germline V gene (reference sequence). The germline V and J ends were trimmed by 3 bases and 0 bases, with 9 bases remaining between them. The CDR3 sequence is 15 residues long. Written as DNA, the CDR3 is TGTGCCAGTAGTATCTCGGACAGTAGCAATCAGCCCCAGCATTTT. Translating gives CASSISDSSNQPQHF.

The chain combines TRBV27 with TRBJ1-2; 7 nucleotides line up with TRBD1. The CDR3 has 16 amino acids. Looked up from germline, CDR1 is MNHEY and CDR2 is SMNVEV (reference sequence). After removal of 5 bases from V and 7 bases from J, the junction contained 16 bases not matched to a gene. DNA of the CDR3: TGTGCCAGCAGTATCTATCAAACGACAGGGTTAGGTGGCTACACCTTC. Translated, it gives CASSIYQTTGLGGYTF.

The V call is TRBV4-3, the J call TRBJ1-3; D unresolved. Germline lookup yields CDR1 LGHNA and CDR2 YSLEER. The CDR3 contains 15 residues. V gave up 0 bases and J gave up 4 bases, with 10 bases separating them. The DNA for the CDR3 is TGCGCCAGCAGCCAAGATCGTGGAGGAGGAAACACCATATATTTT. Translation gives CASSQDRGGGNTIYF.